These 7 T cell receptor beta chains were sequenced from one sample in a study of blood T cell repertoires in COVID-19. Sequencing was performed with immunoSEQ multiplex PCR; in TCRdb, only in-frame clones are kept and a portion is missing. Seen here are about 130,000 clones, around 73% observed once, and the top ten hold about 10%. Sample: peripheral blood. The receptors come from a man between 60 and 70 years old who had recovered from COVID-19.

The rearrangement joins TRBV7-2 to TRBJ1-2; D ambiguous. The CDR3 runs 14 residues. Trimming took off 0 bases at V and 8 bases at J, with 13 bases between the two ends. CDR1 is SGHTA and CDR2 is FQGNSA in the germline V gene. CDR3 in amino acids: CASSLAPGEDGYTF. The CDR3 nucleotides are TGTGCCAGCAGCTTAGCGCCCGGGGAAGACGGCTACACCTTC.

The table lists this clone with a few counts. J is TRBJ2-7 and V is TRBV4-3; 8 bases map to TRBD2. The CDR3 covers 17 residues. CDR1 is LGHNA and CDR2 is YSLEER in the germline V gene. The J segment lost 2 bases and the V segment lost 4 bases, leaving 13 bases of the junction unmatched. The CDR3 DNA is TGCGCCAGCAGCCCCTACGGGAGCGGGGGTTCTCCCTACGAGCAGTACTTC. Translated, it gives CASSPYGSGGSPYEQYF.

The CDR3 loop is CSAVANRGSYNEQFF. CDR3 in DNA: TGCAGCGCCGTGGCGAACAGGGGCTCCTACAATGAGCAGTTCTTC. The chain uses TRBV29-1 and TRBJ2-1, with TRBD1 matching 7 bases. Germline-derived CDR1 and CDR2 are SQVTM and ANQGSEA. Trimming at V came to 7 bases and at J to 0 bases, leaving 9 bases not matched to a gene. This CDR3 is 15 amino acids long.

The chain combines TRBV5-1 with TRBJ1-2, with no clear D. CDR1 and CDR2 from the germline V gene are SGHRS and YFSETQ. Trimming shortened V by 0 bases and J by 8 bases, and 17 bases separated the two germline ends. CDR3 length: 15 amino acids. In DNA, the CDR3 is TGCGCCAGCAGCTTGGGGCAGGACTACCTTTTAGGCTACACCTTC. Its translation is CASSLGQDYLLGYTF.

This clone appeared a single time. This chain uses TRBV9 with TRBJ2-2, with 10 bases aligning to TRBD2. Unmatched junction bases numbered 6, after V lost 4 bases and J lost 6 bases. Germline V CDR1 and CDR2: SGDLS, YYNGEE. CDR3 length: 15 amino acids. The CDR3, as DNA: TGTGCCAGCAGCCCAAGGACTAGCGGTGCCGGGGAGCTGTTTTTT. As protein: CASSPRTSGAGELFF.

V usage is TRBV15 and J usage is TRBJ2-5; TRBD2 aligns across 11 bases. The CDR3 is made up of 17 amino acids. V dropped 1 base and J dropped 2; count of bases not matched to a gene: 6. The germline gives CDR1 LNHNV, CDR2 YYDKDF (reference sequence). CDR3 sequence: CATSRGLAGGRQETQYF. In DNA, the CDR3 is TGTGCCACCAGCAGAGGGTTAGCGGGGGGGCGACAAGAGACCCAGTACTTC. Filled out from reference TRBV15 and TRBJ2-5, the complete variable domain reads DAMVIQNPRYQVTQFGKPVTLSCSQTLNHNVMYWYQQKSSQAPKLLFHYYDKDFNNEADTPDNFQSRRPNTSFCFLDIRSPGLGDTAMYLCATSRGLAGGRQETQYFGPGTRLLVL.

The chain combines TRBV19 with TRBJ2-7; 10 nucleotides align to TRBD1. CDR3 length: 14 residues. Germline V gene data show CDR1 as LNHDA and CDR2 as SQIVND (reference sequence). The ends lost 4 bases at V and 7 bases at J; junction bases unmatched: 7. In DNA form, the CDR3 reads TGTGCCAGTAGTACCGCCGGGACAGGGGTAGAGCAGTACTTC. Protein sequence: CASSTAGTGVEQYF.